The text below deals with one T cell receptor (beta chain). The sample is drawn from a study of blood T cell repertoires in COVID-19. Study-level background: T cells, B-cell-depleted T cells, or PBMCs supplied cDNA or gDNA.

Under the authors' procedure: Amplification of reference gene primers provided the estimated nucleated cell counts. Clones were read by immunoSEQ multiplex PCR, and TCRdb kept only the in-frame ones, dropping some. V and J calls and clone size come straight from that table; D and trimming were deduced from the DNA. The sample shows under 150,000 clones, approximately 87% of them seen only once. V lost 4 bases, J lost 0 bases, and 10 bases lay in between. Germline CDR1 is KGHSH and CDR2 is LQKENI. CDR3 length: 15 residues. The chain combines TRBV18 with TRBJ1-5; TRBD1 might be the D (6 bases). The sample consisted of peripheral blood. The clonotype originates from a man between 25 and 39 years old with acute or convalescent COVID-19. Written as DNA, the CDR3 is TGTGCCAGCTCACGAACAGGGAATAGCAATCAGCCCCAGCATTTT. Translating gives CASSRTGNSNQPQHF.